These 21 T cell receptor beta chains came from one sample sequenced in a study of blood T cell repertoires in COVID-19. Assay: immunoSEQ multiplex PCR; the TCRdb copy retains only in-frame clones and omits some. The sample has approximately 270,000 clones; approximately 90% are singletons. The sequenced sample consisted of PBMCs or T cells enriched from blood (not recorded which). The receptors come from a man between 35 and 55 years old who had been exposed to COVID-19.

The chain uses TRBV7-9 and TRBJ1-5; D perhaps matches TRBD1 (5 bases). The CDR3 totals 12 residues. Germline lookup yields CDR1 SEHNR and CDR2 FQNEAQ (reference sequence). The V end was cut by 1 base, the J end by 11 bases, with 9 bases between. CDR3 in amino acids: CASSLGQGAQHF. The CDR3 nucleotides are TGTGCCAGCAGCTTAGGACAAGGGGCCCAGCATTTT.

The V call is TRBV30, the J call TRBJ2-7, with 8 bases matching TRBD1. The germline CDR1 and CDR2 sequences are GTSNPN and SVGIG (reference sequence). Unmatched junction bases numbered 4, after V lost 1 base and J lost 2 bases. The CDR3 sequence is 14 residues long. The CDR3 here is CAWSDGTGTYEQYF. CDR3 bases: TGTGCCTGGAGTGATGGGACAGGCACCTACGAGCAGTACTTC.

The chain combines TRBV9 with TRBJ2-2; possibly TRBD2 for D (6 bases). CDR3 length: 17 amino acids. Germline loops: CDR1 SGDLS, CDR2 YYNGEE. Trimming pared 1 base from V and 4 bases from J, leaving 17 bases between. DNA of the CDR3: TGTGCCAGCAGCGTATTCGGCTACCAAGCGGGCACCGGGGAGCTGTTTTTT. It is translated as CASSVFGYQAGTGELFF. Full variable domain (remainder filled in from reference TRBV9 and TRBJ2-2): DSGVTQTPKHLITATGQRVTLRCSPRSGDLSVYWYQQSLDQGLQFLIQYYNGEERAKGNILERFSAQQFPDLHSELNLSSLELGDSALYFCASSVFGYQAGTGELFFGEGSRLTVL.

V and J are TRBV19 and TRBJ2-1; a possible D gene is TRBD1 (5 bases). Germline V gives CDR1 LNHDA, CDR2 SQIVND (reference sequence). The CDR3 has 13 amino acids. CDR3 sequence (DNA): TGTGCAAGTGGACAAAGCTCCTACAATGAGCAGTTCTTC. This sequence encodes CASGQSSYNEQFF.

V and J are TRBV13 and TRBJ1-2; D gene unclear. Germline V gene data show CDR1 as PRHDT and CDR2 as FYEKMQ (reference sequence). V lost 5 bases and J 6 bases, leaving 25 bases between the germline ends. This CDR3 has 17 amino acids. CDR3 DNA sequence: TGTGCCAGCAGCAGAGGCCCGTCCCTAAATTTTTTCAATGGCTACACCTTC. Translated: CASSRGPSLNFFNGYTF.

V and J are TRBV19 and TRBJ1-4; the D gene is possibly TRBD1 (5 bases). The CDR3 length is 13 residues. CDR1 and CDR2 (germline): LNHDA, SQIVND (reference sequence). V lost 5 bases, J lost 3 bases, and 7 bases lay in between. The chain's CDR3 is CASSGASNEKLFF. In DNA form, the CDR3 reads TGTGCCAGTAGTGGGGCGTCTAATGAAAAACTGTTTTTT.

V is TRBV5-1 and J is TRBJ1-2; D remains ambiguous. Deletions cut 1 base from V and 7 bases from J, with 11 bases between. CDR1 is SGHRS, CDR2 YFSETQ, per germline. The CDR3 totals 13 residues. CDR3 in DNA: TGCGCCAGCAGCTTGAGTGAGGAGAGTGGCTACACCTTC. Protein: CASSLSEESGYTF.

This clone was counted only a few times. This chain connects TRBV7-6 to TRBJ2-1, with a weak D call TRBD2 (6 bases). V was shortened by 6 bases and J by 8 bases, with 20 bases between the two germline ends. The CDR3 length is 15 residues. Germline lookup yields CDR1 SGHVS and CDR2 FNYEAQ. CDR3 in amino acids: CASSAPGTLMDEQFF. The DNA for the CDR3 is TGTGCCAGCAGTGCCCCCGGGACTCTGATGGATGAGCAGTTCTTC.

The V gene is TRBV19, the J gene TRBJ2-2, with 11 positions matching TRBD2. With 8 bases clipped from V and 5 bases from J, the junction kept 1 base outside the gene matches. The CDR3 is 13 residues long. Per the germline V gene, CDR1 is LNHDA and CDR2 is SQIVND (reference sequence). Written as DNA, the CDR3 is TGTGCCAGTTCTAGCGGGGGGACCGGGGAGCTGTTTTTT. Translation gives CASSSGGTGELFF.

The chain combines TRBV6-2 or TRBV6-3 with TRBJ2-5; D is undetermined. V was trimmed by 6 bases and J by 1 base, leaving 9 bases between them. Germline-derived CDR1 and CDR2 are MNHEY and SVGEGT. The CDR3 length is 13 residues. The chain's CDR3 is CASSTELQETQYF. The CDR3 region has the DNA TGTGCCAGCAGCACGGAGCTCCAAGAGACCCAGTACTTC.

The table lists this clone with a few counts. The rearrangement uses TRBV12-2 and TRBJ1-4. TRBV12-2 is a listed pseudogene. The length of the CDR3 is 16 residues. CDR3 loop: CASRLGCGERDEKLFF. The CDR3 DNA sequence: TGTGCAAGTCGCTTAGGTTGCGGAGAGCGGGATGAAAAACTGTTTTTT.

The rearrangement joins TRBV25-1 to TRBJ2-5; weak D call: TRBD2 (6 bases). CDR1 and CDR2 (germline): MGHDK, SYGVNS. The CDR3 has 16 amino acids. The V end was cut by 6 bases, the J end by 3 bases, with 20 bases between. This chain's CDR3 is CASSPVRWTNKETQYF. The CDR3 DNA is TGTGCCAGCAGCCCAGTCCGGTGGACTAACAAAGAGACCCAGTACTTC.

This chain connects TRBV6-5 to TRBJ2-3; 9 positions agree with TRBD2. V was pared by 6 bases and J by 0 bases, with 4 bases of the junction left unmatched. CDR1 and CDR2 from the germline V gene are MNHEY and SVGAGI. The CDR3 is 15 amino acids. The CDR3 spells CASRTTSGSTDTQYF. The CDR3 DNA reads as TGTGCCAGCAGAACCACTAGCGGGAGCACAGATACGCAGTATTTT.

The chain uses TRBV7-9 and TRBJ2-5; a weak D match, TRBD1 (6 bases). The CDR3 is 14 amino acids. Germline CDR1 SEHNR, CDR2 FQNEAQ (reference sequence). V lost 6 bases and J lost 7, with 18 bases in between. The CDR3 DNA is TGTGCCAGCAGTCCGGACAGCATCCCATGGACCCAGTACTTC. Its protein is CASSPDSIPWTQYF. The variable domain in full, with the rest retrieved from reference TRBV7-9 and TRBJ2-5, is DTGVSQNPRHKITKRGQNVTFRCDPISEHNRLYWYRQTLGQGPEFLTYFQNEAQLEKSRLLSDRFSAERPKGSFSTLEIQRTEQGDSAMYLCASSPDSIPWTQYFGPGTRLLVL.

This clone was found once. V gene TRBV18 combines with J gene TRBJ1-1; TRBD1 might be the D (5 bases). The V and J ends lost 3 bases and 10 bases respectively, with 18 bases between them. Germline V gene data show CDR1 as KGHSH and CDR2 as LQKENI. The CDR3 contains 14 residues. The CDR3 nucleotides read TGTGCCAGCTCACCCCTTTGGGTAGGGGCAGGAGCTTTCTTT. Encoded protein: CASSPLWVGAGAFF.

This chain joins TRBV7-2 and TRBJ1-3; D is undetermined. The V gene lost 5 bases and the J gene lost 0 bases, with 17 bases spanning the gap. CDR3 size: 17 residues. The germline gives CDR1 SGHTA, CDR2 FQGNSA. CDR3 in DNA: TGTGCCAGCAGCCTCCGATACCCAATCAGCTCTGGAAACACCATATATTTT. It encodes CASSLRYPISSGNTIYF.

V and J are TRBV28 and TRBJ2-7, with 8 bases fitting TRBD1. V trimming: 6 bases; J trimming: 8 bases; junction bases outside the gene matches: 6. This CDR3 is built from 12 residues. Germline V CDR1 and CDR2: MDHEN, SYDVKM. CDR3 amino acids: CASRKDRDQQYF. The DNA for the CDR3 is TGTGCCAGCAGGAAGGACAGGGATCAGCAGTACTTC.

V usage is TRBV7-3 and J usage is TRBJ1-1; 9 bases line up with TRBD1. The CDR3 contains 14 residues. V was pared by 6 bases and J by 4 bases, with 6 bases of the junction left unmatched. Germline V gene sequence: CDR1 SGHTA, CDR2 FQGTGA. CDR3 region: CASSKTGGSTEAFF. DNA for the CDR3: TGTGCCAGCAGTAAGACAGGGGGTAGCACTGAAGCTTTCTTT.

This chain joins TRBV19 and TRBJ1-2; D is unclear. Germline values: CDR1 LNHDA, CDR2 SQIVND (reference sequence). Trimming pared 3 bases from V and 8 bases from J, leaving 10 bases between. CDR3 length: 12 residues. CDR3 in amino acids: CASSIPLRGYTF. CDR3 sequence (DNA): TGTGCCAGTAGTATCCCTCTCAGGGGCTACACCTTC.

This clone has a count of ten or more. The rearrangement joins TRBV7-9 to TRBJ2-7; D uncertain. Germline CDR1 and CDR2: SEHNR and FQNEAQ (reference sequence). Between the trimmed V and J ends, which lost 0 bases and 5 bases, there was a span of 14 bases. This CDR3 has 15 residues. The CDR3 DNA sequence: TGTGCCAGCAGCTTAGCGCGGCTAGTCGAAGACGAGCAGTACTTC. Translation gives CASSLARLVEDEQYF.

V is TRBV11-2 and J is TRBJ2-7, with TRBD1 matching over 9 bases. Unmatched junction bases numbered 4, after V lost 5 bases and J lost 2 bases. The CDR3 loop spans 14 amino acids. CDR1 and CDR2 (germline): SGHAT, FQNNGV. The CDR3 nucleotides are TGTGCCAGCAGCGCGGGACAGGGACCCTACGAGCAGTACTTC. Its protein is CASSAGQGPYEQYF.